The 11 T cell receptor beta chains reported below all come from one sample, sequenced in a study of blood T cell repertoires in COVID-19. Measured with immunoSEQ multiplex PCR; TCRdb has only the in-frame clones, and not every one. The sample has roughly 220,000 clones, roughly 84% seen once. Sample: peripheral blood. The receptors originated from a man aged 30-40 years with active or convalescent COVID-19.

This rearrangement joins TRBV3-1 (or the pseudogene TRBV3-2) to TRBJ2-5, with 9 bases fitting TRBD2. This CDR3 comprises 16 residues. From germline, CDR1 is LGHDT and CDR2 YNNKEL (reference sequence). V dropped 4 bases and J dropped 5; count of bases not matched to a gene: 11. This CDR3 is CASSRPASGIGETQYF. CDR3 nucleotide sequence: TGTGCCAGCAGCCGGCCAGCTAGCGGGATCGGCGAGACCCAGTACTTC.

The rearrangement uses TRBV30 and TRBJ1-3; D call uncertain. Germline-derived CDR1 and CDR2 are GTSNPN and SVGIG (reference sequence). The CDR3 extends over 14 amino acids. V lost 3 bases to trimming and J lost 0 bases, with 9 bases between them. CDR3 DNA sequence: TGTGCCTGGAGGCAAAGCACCTCTGGAAACACCATATATTTT. The encoded protein is CAWRQSTSGNTIYF.

The chain couples TRBV5-4 to TRBJ2-7; D not resolved. The CDR3 is made up of 13 amino acids. V lost 1 base to trimming and J lost 1 base, with 6 bases between them. CDR1 SGHNT and CDR2 YYREEE come from the germline V gene (reference sequence). CDR3 in DNA: TGTGCCAGCAGCTTGCCTAGTTCCTACGAGCAGTACTTC. It specifies CASSLPSSYEQYF. Variable domain in full (rest from reference TRBV5-4 and TRBJ2-7): ETGVTQSPTHLIKTRGQQVTLRCSSQSGHNTVSWYQQALGQGPQFIFQYYREEENGRGNFPPRFSGLQFPNYSSELNVNALELDDSALYLCASSLPSSYEQYFGPGTRLTVT.

The rearrangement joins TRBV28 to TRBJ2-3, with 8 nucleotides matching TRBD1. Per the germline V gene, CDR1 is MDHEN and CDR2 is SYDVKM. J lost 6 bases, V lost 5 bases, and 7 bases had no gene match. The CDR3 consists of 14 residues. The CDR3 is CASSPGTGGDTQYF. The CDR3 DNA reads TGTGCCAGCAGTCCTGGGACAGGCGGCGATACGCAGTATTTT.

The CDR3 nucleotides read TGTGCCAGCACCCCAGGGGGCAGGGCTGAAGCTTTCTTT. It translates to CASTPGGRAEAFF. The rearrangement uses TRBV28 and TRBJ1-1; 8 bases agree with TRBD1. The CDR3 runs to 13 residues. The germline CDR1 and CDR2 sequences are MDHEN and SYDVKM. Trimming cost V 7 bases and J 6 bases; bases outside gene matches: 7.

The chain recombines TRBV4-3 with TRBJ2-5; a weak D match, TRBD1 (5 bases). The CDR3 extends over 15 amino acids. Per germline, CDR1 LGHNA and CDR2 YSLEER. V was trimmed by 1 base and J by 2 bases, leaving 11 bases between them. CDR3 DNA: TGCGCCAGCAGCCAAGGGGCAGGGCGACAAGAGACCCAGTACTTC. Its protein product is CASSQGAGRQETQYF.

This chain connects TRBV3-1 (or the pseudogene TRBV3-2) to TRBJ2-7; 7 bases are a match to TRBD1. The CDR3 runs 16 residues. V gave up 0 bases and J gave up 1 base; unmatched junction bases: 6. Germline CDR1 is LGHDT and CDR2 is YNNKEL (reference sequence). The CDR3 nucleotides are TGTGCCAGCAGCCAAGAAAGGGGGCGACGTTCCTACGAGCAGTACTTC. This translates into CASSQERGRRSYEQYF.

The chain employs TRBV6-5 and TRBJ2-2; TRBD1 might be the D (6 bases). CDR3 length: 14 amino acids. V gave up 6 bases and J gave up 9 bases, with 17 bases separating them. CDR1 and CDR2 from the germline V gene are MNHEY and SVGAGI. The CDR3 loop reads CASRTGQPPWELFF. The CDR3 DNA sequence: TGTGCCAGCAGGACGGGACAACCCCCGTGGGAGCTGTTTTTT.

The chain recombines TRBV5-1 with TRBJ2-5; D remains unclear. There are 12 residues in the CDR3. In germline, CDR1 is SGHRS, CDR2 YFSETQ. The ends were cut back, 0 bases at V and 5 bases at J, with 5 bases in the middle. The DNA of the CDR3 is TGCGCCAGCAGCTTGGACTCTGAGACCCAGTACTTC. As protein: CASSLDSETQYF. Combining the CDR3 with reference TRBV5-1 and TRBJ2-5 gives the whole variable domain KAGVTQTPRYLIKTRGQQVTLSCSPISGHRSVSWYQQTPGQGLQFLFEYFSETQRNKGNFPGRFSGRQFSNSRSEMNVSTLELGDSALYLCASSLDSETQYFGPGTRLLVL.

The rearrangement links TRBV18 to TRBJ2-1; tentatively, D is TRBD1 (5 bases). Trimming took 3 bases from V and 2 from J, leaving 11 bases between them. CDR3 length: 15 amino acids. Germline V gene sequence: CDR1 KGHSH, CDR2 LQKENI. The DNA for the CDR3 is TGTGCCAGCTCACCGACGGCAGGGACCTACAATGAGCAGTTCTTC. The encoded protein is CASSPTAGTYNEQFF. Combining the CDR3 with reference TRBV18 and TRBJ2-1 gives the whole variable domain NAGVMQNPRHLVRRRGQEARLRCSPMKGHSHVYWYRQLPEEGLKFMVYLQKENIIDESGMPKERFSAEFPKEGPSILRIQQVVRGDSAAYFCASSPTAGTYNEQFFGPGTRLTVL.

The genes are TRBV5-1 and TRBJ1-4; 7 nucleotides line up with TRBD1. CDR3 length: 14 amino acids. Germline V gives CDR1 SGHRS, CDR2 YFSETQ. Trimming at V came to 7 bases and at J to 4 bases, leaving 7 bases not matched to a gene. The CDR3 DNA reads TGCGCCAGCGGTAGGGGGGACAGTAATGAAAAACTGTTTTTT. Translating it yields CASGRGDSNEKLFF.